This TCR beta chain came from a study of cytomegalovirus exposure and HLA in healthy donors. The PCR was carried out with 60 Vbeta primers and 13 Jbeta primers. Generated by immunoSEQ multiplex PCR, the TCRdb table keeps only in-frame clones and is missing some. This sample has 160,000 or so clones; about 80% occur once, and the top ten carry 9.7%. The CDR3 loop spans 14 amino acids. Germline V gene data show CDR1 as SGHVS and CDR2 as FNYEAQ. Trimming pared 5 bases from V and 0 bases from J, leaving 11 bases between. This clone has a handful of counts. What was sequenced was PBMCs. The clonotype comes from a man between 18 and 35 years old in good health and CMV-seropositive. V is TRBV7-6 and J is TRBJ2-7, with no clear D. CDR3 in amino acids: CASSPGTFSYEQYF. CDR3 coding DNA: TGTGCCAGCAGCCCAGGCACATTCTCCTACGAGCAGTACTTC.